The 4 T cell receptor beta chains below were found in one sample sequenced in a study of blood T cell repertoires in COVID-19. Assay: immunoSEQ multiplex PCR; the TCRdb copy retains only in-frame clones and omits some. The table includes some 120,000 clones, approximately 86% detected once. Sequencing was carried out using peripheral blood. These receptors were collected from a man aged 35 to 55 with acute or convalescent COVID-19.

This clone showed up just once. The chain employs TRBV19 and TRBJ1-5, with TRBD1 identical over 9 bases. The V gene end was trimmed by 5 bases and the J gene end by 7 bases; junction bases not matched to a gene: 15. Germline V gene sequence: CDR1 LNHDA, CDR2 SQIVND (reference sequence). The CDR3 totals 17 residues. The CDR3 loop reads CASSLDRGQTPRQPQHF. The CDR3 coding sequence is TGTGCCAGTAGTCTGGACAGGGGACAGACTCCTCGCCAGCCCCAGCATTTT.

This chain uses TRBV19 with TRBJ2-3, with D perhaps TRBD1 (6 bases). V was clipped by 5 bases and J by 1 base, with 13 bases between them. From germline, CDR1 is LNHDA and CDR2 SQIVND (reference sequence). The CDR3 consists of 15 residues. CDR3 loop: CASSESQGRTDTQYF. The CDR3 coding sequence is TGTGCCAGTAGTGAATCCCAGGGGCGCACAGATACGCAGTATTTT.

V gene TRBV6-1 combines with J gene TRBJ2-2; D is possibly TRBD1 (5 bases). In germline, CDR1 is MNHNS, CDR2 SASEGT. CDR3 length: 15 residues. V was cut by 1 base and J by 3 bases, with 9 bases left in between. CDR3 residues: CASSEGRTYTGELFF. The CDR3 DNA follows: TGTGCCAGCAGTGAAGGCAGGACATACACCGGGGAGCTGTTTTTT.

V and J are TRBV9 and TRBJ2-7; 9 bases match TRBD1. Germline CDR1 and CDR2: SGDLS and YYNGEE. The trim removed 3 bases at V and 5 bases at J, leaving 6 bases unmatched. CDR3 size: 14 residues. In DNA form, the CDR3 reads TGTGCCAGCAGCGCGGACAGGGGAGGGAACGAGCAGTACTTC. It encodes CASSADRGGNEQYF.